The clone carrying this TCR beta chain has ten or more counts. TCR beta CDR3 regions were amplified from RNA. An initial round of RT-PCR targeting the TCR CDR3 relied on the HTBI primer set. TCRdb recomputed calls from the multiplex PCR reads with MiXCR, one row per CDR3 protein. The repertoire holds about 590,000 distinct CDR3 sequences, 14% seen once, with about 6.6% in the top ten. Germline loops: CDR1 SEHNR, CDR2 FQNEAQ (reference sequence). The CDR3 is made up of 15 amino acids. V dropped 7 bases and J dropped 1; count of bases not matched to a gene: 9. The sample originates from a study of T cells in Graves' hyperthyroidism and ophthalmopathy. Study-wide context: Peripheral blood was collected at initial diagnosis, before any treatment.

The TCR comes from a woman under 30 with Graves' ophthalmopathy. The chain has TRBV7-9 and TRBJ2-5; 7 nucleotides match TRBD1. Sequencing was done on a sample of blood. For the CDR3, the DNA is TGTGCCAGCACCCCACTTCGGGACAGCCAAGAGACCCAGTACTTC. It specifies CASTPLRDSQETQYF.